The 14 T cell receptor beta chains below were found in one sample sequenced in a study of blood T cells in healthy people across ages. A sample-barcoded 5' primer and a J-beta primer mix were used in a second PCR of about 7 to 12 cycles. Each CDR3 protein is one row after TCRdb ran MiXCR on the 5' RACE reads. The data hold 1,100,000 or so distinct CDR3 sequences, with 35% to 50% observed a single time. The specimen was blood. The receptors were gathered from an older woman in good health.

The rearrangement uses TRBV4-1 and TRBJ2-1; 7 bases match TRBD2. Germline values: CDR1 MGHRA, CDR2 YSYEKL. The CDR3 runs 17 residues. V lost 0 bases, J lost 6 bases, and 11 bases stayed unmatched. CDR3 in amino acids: CASSQDQGGSRFNEQFF. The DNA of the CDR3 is TGCGCCAGCAGCCAAGATCAGGGCGGGAGTAGATTCAATGAGCAGTTCTTC.

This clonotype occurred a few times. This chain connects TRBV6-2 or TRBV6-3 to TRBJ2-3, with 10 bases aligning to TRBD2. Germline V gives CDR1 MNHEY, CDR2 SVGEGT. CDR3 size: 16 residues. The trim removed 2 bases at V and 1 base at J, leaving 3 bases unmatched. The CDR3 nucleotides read TGTGCCAGCAGTTACGGGCTAGCGGGAGGCACAGATACGCAGTATTTT. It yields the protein CASSYGLAGGTDTQYF.

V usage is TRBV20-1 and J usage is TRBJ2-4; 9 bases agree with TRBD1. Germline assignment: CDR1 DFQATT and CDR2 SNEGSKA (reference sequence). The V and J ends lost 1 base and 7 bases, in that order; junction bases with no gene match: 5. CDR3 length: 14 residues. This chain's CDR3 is CSARVGQGSNIQYF. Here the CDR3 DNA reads TGCAGTGCTAGAGTTGGACAGGGGAGTAACATTCAGTACTTC.

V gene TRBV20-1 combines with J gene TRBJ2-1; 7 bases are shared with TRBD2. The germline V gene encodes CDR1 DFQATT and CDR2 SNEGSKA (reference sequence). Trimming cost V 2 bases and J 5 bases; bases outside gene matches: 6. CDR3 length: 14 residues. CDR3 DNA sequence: TGCAGTGCTAGACGGGAGGAGACCCACAATGAGCAGTTCTTC. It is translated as CSARREETHNEQFF.

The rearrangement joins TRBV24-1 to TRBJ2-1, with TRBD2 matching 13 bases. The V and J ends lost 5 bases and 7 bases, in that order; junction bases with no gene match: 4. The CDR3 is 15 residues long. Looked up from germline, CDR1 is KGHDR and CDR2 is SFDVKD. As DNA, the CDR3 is TGTGCCACCAGTGTCGGGACTAGCGGGACTAATGAGCAGTTCTTC. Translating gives CATSVGTSGTNEQFF.

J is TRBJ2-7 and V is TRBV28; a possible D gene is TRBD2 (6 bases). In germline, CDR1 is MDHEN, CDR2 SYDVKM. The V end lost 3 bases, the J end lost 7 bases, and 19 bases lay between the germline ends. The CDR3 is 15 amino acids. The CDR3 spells CASSFGGMTHNEQYF. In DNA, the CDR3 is TGTGCCAGCAGTTTTGGCGGGATGACTCACAATGAGCAGTACTTC.

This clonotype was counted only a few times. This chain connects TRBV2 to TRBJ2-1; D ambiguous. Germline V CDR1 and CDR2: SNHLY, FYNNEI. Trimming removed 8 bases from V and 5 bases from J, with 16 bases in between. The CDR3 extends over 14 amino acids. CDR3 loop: CASDWANPNNEQFF. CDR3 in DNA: TGTGCCAGCGATTGGGCCAACCCAAACAATGAGCAGTTCTTC.

The CDR3 bases are TGCAGTGCTAGAGATGCCTTAAGGCAGCCCCAGCATTTT. Protein: CSARDALRQPQHF. V usage is TRBV20-1 and J usage is TRBJ1-5; no firm D call. The germline gives CDR1 DFQATT, CDR2 SNEGSKA (reference sequence). Trimming took 0 bases from V and 7 from J, leaving 10 bases between them. The CDR3 sequence is 13 residues long.

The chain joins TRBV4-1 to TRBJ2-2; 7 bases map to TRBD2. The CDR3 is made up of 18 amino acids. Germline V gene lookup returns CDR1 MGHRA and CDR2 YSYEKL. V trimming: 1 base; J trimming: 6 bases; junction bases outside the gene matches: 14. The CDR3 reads CASSQVLHGGSLSGELFF. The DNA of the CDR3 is TGCGCCAGCAGCCAAGTCCTTCATGGCGGGAGTCTGTCCGGGGAGCTGTTTTTT.

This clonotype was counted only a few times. The CDR3 DNA sequence: TGTGCCAGCAGCGACTCCCTGGGGAATCAGCCCCAGCATTTT. It yields the protein CASSDSLGNQPQHF. The gene calls are TRBV6-1 and TRBJ1-5; D ambiguous. Trimming removed 6 bases from V and 4 bases from J, with 13 bases in between. Germline-derived CDR1 and CDR2 are MNHNS and SASEGT. The CDR3 length is 14 residues.

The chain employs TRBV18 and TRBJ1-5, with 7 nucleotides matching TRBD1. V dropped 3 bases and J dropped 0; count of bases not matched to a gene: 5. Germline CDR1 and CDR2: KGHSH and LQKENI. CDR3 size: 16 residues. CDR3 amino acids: CASSPSDRVSNQPQHF. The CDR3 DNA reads TGTGCCAGCTCACCTTCAGACAGGGTTAGCAATCAGCCCCAGCATTTT. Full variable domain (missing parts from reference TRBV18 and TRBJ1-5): NAGVMQNPRHLVRRRGQEARLRCSPMKGHSHVYWYRQLPEEGLKFMVYLQKENIIDESGMPKERFSAEFPKEGPSILRIQQVVRGDSAAYFCASSPSDRVSNQPQHFGDGTRLSIL.

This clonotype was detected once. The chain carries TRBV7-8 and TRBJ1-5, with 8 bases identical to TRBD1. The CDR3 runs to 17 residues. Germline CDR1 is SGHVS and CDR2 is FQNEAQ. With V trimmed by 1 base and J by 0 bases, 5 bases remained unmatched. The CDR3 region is CASSLDLTGDSNQPQHF. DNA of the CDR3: TGTGCCAGCAGCTTAGATCTGACAGGGGATAGCAATCAGCCCCAGCATTTT.

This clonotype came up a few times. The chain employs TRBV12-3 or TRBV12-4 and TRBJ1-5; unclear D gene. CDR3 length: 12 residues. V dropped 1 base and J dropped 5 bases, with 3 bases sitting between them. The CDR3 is CASSLGYQPQHF. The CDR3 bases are TGTGCCAGCAGTTTAGGGTATCAGCCCCAGCATTTT.

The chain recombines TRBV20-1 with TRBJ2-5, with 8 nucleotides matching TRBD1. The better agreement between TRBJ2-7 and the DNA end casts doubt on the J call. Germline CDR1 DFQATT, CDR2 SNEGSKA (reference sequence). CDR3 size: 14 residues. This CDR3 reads CSASRTGSAYEQYF. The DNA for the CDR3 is TGCAGTGCTAGTAGGACAGGGTCAGCCTACGAGCAGTACTTC.